This TCR beta chain was found in a study of blood T cell repertoires in COVID-19. Recruits, aged roughly 18 to 95 years, lived in under 25 US areas. Sequencing was performed with immunoSEQ multiplex PCR; in TCRdb, only in-frame clones are kept and a portion is missing. The sample yields 250,000 to 300,000 clones, about nine tenths seen once. CDR3 size: 15 residues. Looked up from germline, CDR1 is LNHDA and CDR2 is SQIVND (reference sequence). V was clipped by 4 bases and J by 0 bases; unmatched bases: 2. The TCR sequence derives from a man aged 18-30 years who had recovered from COVID-19. The sequencing input was PBMCs or T cells enriched from blood (not recorded which). This rearrangement joins TRBV19 to TRBJ1-3; 8 nucleotides line up with TRBD1. The CDR3 spells CASSRQGFSGNTIYF. The CDR3 coding sequence is TGTGCCAGTAGTAGACAGGGGTTCTCTGGAAACACCATATATTTT.